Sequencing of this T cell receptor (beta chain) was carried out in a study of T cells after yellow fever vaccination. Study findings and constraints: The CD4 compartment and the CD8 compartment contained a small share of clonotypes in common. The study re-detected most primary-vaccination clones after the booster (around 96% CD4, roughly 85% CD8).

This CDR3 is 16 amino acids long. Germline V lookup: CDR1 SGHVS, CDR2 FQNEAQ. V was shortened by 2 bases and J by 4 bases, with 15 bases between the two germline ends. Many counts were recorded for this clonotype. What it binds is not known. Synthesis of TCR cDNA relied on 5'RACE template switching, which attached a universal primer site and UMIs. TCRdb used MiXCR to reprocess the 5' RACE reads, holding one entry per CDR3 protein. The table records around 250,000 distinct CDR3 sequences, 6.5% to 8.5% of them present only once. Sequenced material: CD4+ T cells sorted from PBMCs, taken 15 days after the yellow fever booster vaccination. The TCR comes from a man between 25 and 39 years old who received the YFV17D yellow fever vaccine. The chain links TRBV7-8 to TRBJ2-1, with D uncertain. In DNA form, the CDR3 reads TGTGCCAGCAGCTTATTCTCGGCATCTCTTTACAATGAGCAGTTCTTC. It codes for CASSLFSASLYNEQFF.